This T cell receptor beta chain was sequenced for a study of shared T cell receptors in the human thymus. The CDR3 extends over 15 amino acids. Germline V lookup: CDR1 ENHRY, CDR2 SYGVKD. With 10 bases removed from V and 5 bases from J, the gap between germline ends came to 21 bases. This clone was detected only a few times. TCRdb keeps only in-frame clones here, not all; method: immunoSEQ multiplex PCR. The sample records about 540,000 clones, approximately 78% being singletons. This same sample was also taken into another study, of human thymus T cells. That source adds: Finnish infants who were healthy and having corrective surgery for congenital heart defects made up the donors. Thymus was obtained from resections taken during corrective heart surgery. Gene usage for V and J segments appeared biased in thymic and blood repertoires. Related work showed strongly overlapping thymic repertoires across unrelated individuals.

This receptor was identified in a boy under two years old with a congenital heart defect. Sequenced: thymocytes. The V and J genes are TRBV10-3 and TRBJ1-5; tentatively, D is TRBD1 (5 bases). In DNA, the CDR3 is TGTGCCACCCTAGACGGGGGAAAGAAATATCAGCCCCAGCATTTT. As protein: CATLDGGKKYQPQHF.